This T cell receptor (beta chain) was captured in a study of T cells in Graves' hyperthyroidism and ophthalmopathy. This clonotype was found many times. Trimming shortened V by 2 bases and J by 5 bases, and 19 bases separated the two germline ends. The CDR3 sequence is 16 residues long. CDR1 DFQATT and CDR2 SNEGSKA come from the germline V gene (reference sequence). There were TCR beta CDR3 regions amplified from RNA transcripts. HTBI primers were used for first-round RT-PCR of the TCR CDR3. MiXCR, run by TCRdb on the multiplex PCR reads, gives a single entry per CDR3 protein. In the table there are some 460,000 distinct CDR3 sequences, around 16% of which are singletons.

The TCR originated in a woman aged 18-29 years with Graves' hyperthyroidism. The chain couples TRBV20-1 to TRBJ1-5; D is undetermined. Input material: blood. For the CDR3, the DNA is TGCAGTGCTAGAACTCCAGTCCCGGAGGCTCATCAGCCCCAGCATTTT. Translated, it gives CSARTPVPEAHQPQHF.